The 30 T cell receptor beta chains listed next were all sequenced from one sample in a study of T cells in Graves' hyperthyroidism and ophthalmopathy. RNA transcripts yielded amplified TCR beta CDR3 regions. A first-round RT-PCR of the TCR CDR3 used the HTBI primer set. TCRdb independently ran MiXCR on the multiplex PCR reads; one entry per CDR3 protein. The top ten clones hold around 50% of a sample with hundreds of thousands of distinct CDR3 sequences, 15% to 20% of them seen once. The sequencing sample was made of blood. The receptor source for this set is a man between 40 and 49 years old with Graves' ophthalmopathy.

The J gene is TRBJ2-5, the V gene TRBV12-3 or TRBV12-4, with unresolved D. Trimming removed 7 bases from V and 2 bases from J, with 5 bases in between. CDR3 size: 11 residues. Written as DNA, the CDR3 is TGTGCCAGCACCCATCAAGAGACCCAGTACTTC. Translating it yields CASTHQETQYF.

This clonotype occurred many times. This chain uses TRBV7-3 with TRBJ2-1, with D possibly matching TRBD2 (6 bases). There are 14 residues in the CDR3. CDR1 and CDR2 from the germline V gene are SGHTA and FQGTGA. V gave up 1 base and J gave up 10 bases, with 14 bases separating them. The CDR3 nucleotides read TGTGCCAGCAGCTTAAGTGGTTCTAGCGACGAGCAGTTCTTC. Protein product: CASSLSGSSDEQFF.

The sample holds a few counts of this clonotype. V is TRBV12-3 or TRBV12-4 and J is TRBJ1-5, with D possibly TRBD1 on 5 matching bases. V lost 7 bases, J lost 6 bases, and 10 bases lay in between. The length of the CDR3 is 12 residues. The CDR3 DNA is TGTGCCAGCAAGCAGGGATTTCAGCCCCAGCATTTT. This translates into CASKQGFQPQHF.

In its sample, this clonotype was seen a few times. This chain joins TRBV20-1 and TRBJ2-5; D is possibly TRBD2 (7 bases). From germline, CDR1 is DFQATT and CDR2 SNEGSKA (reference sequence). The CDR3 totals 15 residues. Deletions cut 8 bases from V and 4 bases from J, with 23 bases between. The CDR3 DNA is TGCAGTCCTACAGGGCGGGGGAATACTAGAGAGACCCAGTACTTC. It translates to CSPTGRGNTRETQYF.

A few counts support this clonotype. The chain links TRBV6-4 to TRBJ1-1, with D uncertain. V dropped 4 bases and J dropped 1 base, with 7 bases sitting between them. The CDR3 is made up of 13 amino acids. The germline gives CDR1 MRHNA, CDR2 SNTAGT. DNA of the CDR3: TGTGCCAGCAGTGCGGCGGAGAACACTGAAGCTTTCTTT. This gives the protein CASSAAENTEAFF.

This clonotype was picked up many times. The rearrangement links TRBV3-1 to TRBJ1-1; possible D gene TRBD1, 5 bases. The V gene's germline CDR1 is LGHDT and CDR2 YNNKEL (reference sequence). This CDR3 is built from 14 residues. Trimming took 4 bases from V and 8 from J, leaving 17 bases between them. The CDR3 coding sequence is TGTGCCAGCAGCCTAATGCTTCCCGGGACGGAAGCTTTCTTT. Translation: CASSLMLPGTEAFF.

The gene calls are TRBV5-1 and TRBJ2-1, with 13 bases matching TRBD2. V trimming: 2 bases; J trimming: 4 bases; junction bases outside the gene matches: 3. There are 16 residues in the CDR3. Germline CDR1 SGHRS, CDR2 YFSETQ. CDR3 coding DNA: TGCGCCAGCAGCTTCGAACTAGCGGGAGGGTACAATGAGCAGTTCTTC. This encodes CASSFELAGGYNEQFF.

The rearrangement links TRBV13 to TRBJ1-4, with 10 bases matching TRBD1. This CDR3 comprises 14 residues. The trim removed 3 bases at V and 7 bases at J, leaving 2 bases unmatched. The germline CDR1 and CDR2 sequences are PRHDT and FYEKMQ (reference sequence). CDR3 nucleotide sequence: TGTGCCAGCAGCTTTTGGACAGGGGGTGAAAAACTGTTTTTT. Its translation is CASSFWTGGEKLFF. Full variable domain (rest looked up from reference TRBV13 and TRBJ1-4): AAGVIQSPRHLIKEKRETATLKCYPIPRHDTVYWYQQGPGQDPQFLISFYEKMQSDKGSIPDRFSAQQFSDYHSELNMSSLELGDSALYFCASSFWTGGEKLFFGSGTQLSVL.

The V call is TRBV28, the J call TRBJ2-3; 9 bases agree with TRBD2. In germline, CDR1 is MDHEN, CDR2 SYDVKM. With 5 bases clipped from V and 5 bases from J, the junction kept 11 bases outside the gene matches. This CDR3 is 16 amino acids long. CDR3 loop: CASSLSPRAGGDTQYF. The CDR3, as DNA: TGTGCCAGCAGTCTATCCCCACGAGCGGGAGGAGATACGCAGTATTTT. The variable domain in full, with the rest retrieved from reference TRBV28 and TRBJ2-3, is DVKVTQSSRYLVKRTGEKVFLECVQDMDHENMFWYRQDPGLGLRLIYFSYDVKMKEKGDIPEGYSVSREKKERFSLILESASTNQTSMYLCASSLSPRAGGDTQYFGPGTRLTVL.

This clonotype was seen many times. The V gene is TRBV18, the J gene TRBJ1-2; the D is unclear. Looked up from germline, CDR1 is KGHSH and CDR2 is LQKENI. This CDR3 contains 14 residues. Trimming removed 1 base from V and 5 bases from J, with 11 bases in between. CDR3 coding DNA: TGTGCCAGCTCACCACGGGGTGAGGGATATGGCTACACCTTC. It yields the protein CASSPRGEGYGYTF.

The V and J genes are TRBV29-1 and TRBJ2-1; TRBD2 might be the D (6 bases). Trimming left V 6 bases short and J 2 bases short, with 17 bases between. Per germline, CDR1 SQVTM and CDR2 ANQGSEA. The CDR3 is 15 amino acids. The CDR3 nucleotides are TGCAGCGTCGGTGGAGGGGAGGTCCCCTACAATGAGCAGTTCTTC. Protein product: CSVGGGEVPYNEQFF.

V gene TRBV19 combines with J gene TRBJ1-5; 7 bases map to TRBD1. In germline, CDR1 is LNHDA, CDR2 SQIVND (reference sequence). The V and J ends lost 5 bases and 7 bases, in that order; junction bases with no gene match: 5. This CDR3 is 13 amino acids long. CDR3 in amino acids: CASSLDREQPQHF. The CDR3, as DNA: TGTGCCAGTAGTCTTGACAGGGAGCAGCCCCAGCATTTT.

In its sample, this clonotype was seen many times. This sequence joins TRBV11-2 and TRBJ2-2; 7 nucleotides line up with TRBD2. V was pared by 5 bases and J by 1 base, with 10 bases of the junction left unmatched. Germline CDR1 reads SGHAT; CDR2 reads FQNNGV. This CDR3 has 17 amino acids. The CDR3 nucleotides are TGTGCCAGCAGCGGTTACGTGGGGGGGTTGAACACCGGGGAGCTGTTTTTT. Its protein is CASSGYVGGLNTGELFF. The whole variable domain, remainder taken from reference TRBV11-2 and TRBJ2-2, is EAGVAQSPRYKIIEKRQSVAFWCNPISGHATLYWYQQILGQGPKLLIQFQNNGVVDDSQLPKDRFSAERLKGVDSTLKIQPAKLEDSAVYLCASSGYVGGLNTGELFFGEGSRLTVL.

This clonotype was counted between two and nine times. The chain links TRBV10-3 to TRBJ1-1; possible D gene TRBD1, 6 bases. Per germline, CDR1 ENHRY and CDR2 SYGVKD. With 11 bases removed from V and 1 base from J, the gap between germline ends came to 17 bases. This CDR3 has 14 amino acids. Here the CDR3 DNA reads TGTGCCTCCACAGGGACTCCTTCGAACACTGAAGCTTTCTTT. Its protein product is CASTGTPSNTEAFF.

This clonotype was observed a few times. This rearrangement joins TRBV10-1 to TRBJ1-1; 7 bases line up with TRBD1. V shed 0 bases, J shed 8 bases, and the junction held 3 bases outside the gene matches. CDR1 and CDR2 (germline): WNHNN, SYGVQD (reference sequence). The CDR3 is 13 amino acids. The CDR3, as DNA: TGCGCCAGCAGTGAGTCAGGCAGGGGGGAAGCTTTCTTT. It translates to CASSESGRGEAFF.

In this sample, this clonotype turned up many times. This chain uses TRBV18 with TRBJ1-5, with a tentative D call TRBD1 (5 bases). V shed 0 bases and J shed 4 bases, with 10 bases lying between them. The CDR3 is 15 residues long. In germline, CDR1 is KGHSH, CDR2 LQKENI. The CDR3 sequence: CASSPPSEGNQPQHF. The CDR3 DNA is TGTGCCAGCTCACCACCGTCGGAGGGGAATCAGCCCCAGCATTTT. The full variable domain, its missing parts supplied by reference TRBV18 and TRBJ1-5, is NAGVMQNPRHLVRRRGQEARLRCSPMKGHSHVYWYRQLPEEGLKFMVYLQKENIIDESGMPKERFSAEFPKEGPSILRIQQVVRGDSAAYFCASSPPSEGNQPQHFGDGTRLSIL.

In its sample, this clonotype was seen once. CDR3 sequence reads: CASSQVTGRSGNTIYF. The DNA for the CDR3 is TGTGCCAGCAGCCAAGTAACGGGTCGCTCTGGAAACACCATATATTTT. The gene calls are TRBV14 and TRBJ1-3, with D unclear. The germline V gene has CDR1 SGHDN and CDR2 FVKESK. This CDR3 is built from 16 residues. V dropped 1 base and J dropped 0 bases, with 10 bases sitting between them.

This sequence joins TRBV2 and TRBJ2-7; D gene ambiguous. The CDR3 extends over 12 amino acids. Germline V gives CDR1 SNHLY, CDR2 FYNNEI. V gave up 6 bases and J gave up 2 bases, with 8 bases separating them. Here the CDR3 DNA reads TGTGCCAGCAGGAGGTCGGCCTACGAGCAGTACTTC. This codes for CASRRSAYEQYF.

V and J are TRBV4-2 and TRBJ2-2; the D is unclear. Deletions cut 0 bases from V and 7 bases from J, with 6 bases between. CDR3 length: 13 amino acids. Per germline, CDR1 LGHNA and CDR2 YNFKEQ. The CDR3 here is CASSQESVGELFF. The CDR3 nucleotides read TGTGCCAGCAGCCAAGAAAGTGTCGGGGAGCTGTTTTTT.

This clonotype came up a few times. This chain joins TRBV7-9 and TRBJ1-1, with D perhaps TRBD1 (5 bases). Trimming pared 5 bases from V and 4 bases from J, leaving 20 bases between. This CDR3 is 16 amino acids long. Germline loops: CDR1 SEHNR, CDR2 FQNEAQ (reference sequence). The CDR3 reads CASSTDILGEGTEAFF. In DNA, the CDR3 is TGTGCCAGCAGCACGGACATACTAGGTGAGGGCACTGAAGCTTTCTTT.

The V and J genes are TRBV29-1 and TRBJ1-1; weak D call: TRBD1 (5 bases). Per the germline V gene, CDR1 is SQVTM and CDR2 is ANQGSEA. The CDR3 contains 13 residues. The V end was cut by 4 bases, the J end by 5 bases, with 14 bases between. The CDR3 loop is CSVGWGWGTEAFF. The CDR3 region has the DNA TGCAGCGTTGGCTGGGGGTGGGGGACTGAAGCTTTCTTT.

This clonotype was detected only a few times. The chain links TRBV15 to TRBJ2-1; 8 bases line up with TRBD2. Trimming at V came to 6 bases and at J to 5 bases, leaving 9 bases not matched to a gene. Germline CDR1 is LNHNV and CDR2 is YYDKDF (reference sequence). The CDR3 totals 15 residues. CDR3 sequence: CATRGGILADNEQFF. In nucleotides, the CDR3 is TGTGCCACCAGAGGGGGAATACTAGCGGACAATGAGCAGTTCTTC. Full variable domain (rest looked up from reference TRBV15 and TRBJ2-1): DAMVIQNPRYQVTQFGKPVTLSCSQTLNHNVMYWYQQKSSQAPKLLFHYYDKDFNNEADTPDNFQSRRPNTSFCFLDIRSPGLGDTAMYLCATRGGILADNEQFFGPGTRLTVL.

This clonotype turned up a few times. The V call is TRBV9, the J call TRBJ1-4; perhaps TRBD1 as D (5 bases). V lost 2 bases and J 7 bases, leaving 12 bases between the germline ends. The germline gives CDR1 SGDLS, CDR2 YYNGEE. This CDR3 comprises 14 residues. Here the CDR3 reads CASSVGALSEKLFF. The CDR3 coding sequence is TGTGCCAGCAGCGTCGGGGCCCTAAGTGAAAAACTGTTTTTT.

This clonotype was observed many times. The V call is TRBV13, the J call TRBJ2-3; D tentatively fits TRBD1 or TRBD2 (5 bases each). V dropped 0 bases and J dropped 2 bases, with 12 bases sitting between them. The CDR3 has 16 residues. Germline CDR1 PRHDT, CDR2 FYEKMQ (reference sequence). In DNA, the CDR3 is TGTGCCAGCAGCTTAGGATGGGGGTCTCACACAGATACGCAGTATTTT. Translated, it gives CASSLGWGSHTDTQYF. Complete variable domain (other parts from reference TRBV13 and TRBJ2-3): AAGVIQSPRHLIKEKRETATLKCYPIPRHDTVYWYQQGPGQDPQFLISFYEKMQSDKGSIPDRFSAQQFSDYHSELNMSSLELGDSALYFCASSLGWGSHTDTQYFGPGTRLTVL.

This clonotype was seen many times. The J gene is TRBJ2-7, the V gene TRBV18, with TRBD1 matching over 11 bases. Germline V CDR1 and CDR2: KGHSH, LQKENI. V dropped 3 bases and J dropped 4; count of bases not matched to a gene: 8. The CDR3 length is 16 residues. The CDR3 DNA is TGTGCCAGCTCACCGGTCGGGGACAGGGGGTCGTACGAGCAGTACTTC. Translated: CASSPVGDRGSYEQYF.

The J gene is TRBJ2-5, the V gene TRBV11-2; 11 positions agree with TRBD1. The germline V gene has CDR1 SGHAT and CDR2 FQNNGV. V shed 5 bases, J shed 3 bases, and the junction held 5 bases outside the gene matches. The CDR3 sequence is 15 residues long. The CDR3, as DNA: TGTGCCAGCAGCAATCCGGGACAGGGGGAAGAGACCCAGTACTTC. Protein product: CASSNPGQGEETQYF.

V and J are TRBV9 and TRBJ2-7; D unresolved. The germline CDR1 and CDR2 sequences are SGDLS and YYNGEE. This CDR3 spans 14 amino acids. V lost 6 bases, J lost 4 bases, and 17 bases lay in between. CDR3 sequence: CASNPAGSPYEQYF. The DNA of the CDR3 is TGTGCCAGCAACCCGGCCGGAAGCCCGTACGAGCAGTACTTC.

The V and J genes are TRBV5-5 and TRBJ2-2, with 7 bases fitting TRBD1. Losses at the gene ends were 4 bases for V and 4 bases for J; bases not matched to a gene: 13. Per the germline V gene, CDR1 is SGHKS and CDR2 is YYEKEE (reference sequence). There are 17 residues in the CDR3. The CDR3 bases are TGTGCCAGCAGCAAACTCCTCGGGACAGCAGGCACCGGGGAGCTGTTTTTT. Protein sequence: CASSKLLGTAGTGELFF.

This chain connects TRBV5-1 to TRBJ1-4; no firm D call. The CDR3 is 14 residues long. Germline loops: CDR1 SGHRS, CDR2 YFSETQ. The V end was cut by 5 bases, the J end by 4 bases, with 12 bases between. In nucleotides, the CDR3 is TGCGCCAGCAGAAAGGCAGTTAATAATGAAAAACTGTTTTTT. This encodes CASRKAVNNEKLFF. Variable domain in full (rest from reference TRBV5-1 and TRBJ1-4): KAGVTQTPRYLIKTRGQQVTLSCSPISGHRSVSWYQQTPGQGLQFLFEYFSETQRNKGNFPGRFSGRQFSNSRSEMNVSTLELGDSALYLCASRKAVNNEKLFFGSGTQLSVL.

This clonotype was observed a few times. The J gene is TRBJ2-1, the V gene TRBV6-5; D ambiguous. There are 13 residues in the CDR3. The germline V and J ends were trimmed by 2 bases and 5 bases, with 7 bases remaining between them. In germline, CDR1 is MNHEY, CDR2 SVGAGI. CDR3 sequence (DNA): TGTGCCAGCAGTTACAGGCGAAACAATGAGCAGTTCTTC. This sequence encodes CASSYRRNNEQFF.